The source of this T cell receptor (beta chain) is a study of shared clonotypes between healthy human individuals. Broader study findings: The expectation was that sequencing depth would affect clonotype sharing among donors.

Only CD45RO-negative cells positively selected for CCR7 counted as naive CD8 cells, so terminally differentiated effector memory CD45RA+ cells were excluded. Participating donors were healthy, HIV-negative adults free of recent acute infections or vaccinations. TCRdb's table, derived via immunoSEQ multiplex PCR, lists solely in-frame clones and lacks some. The sample lists millions of clones, less than 95% occurring once. To note about this clone: Its antigen is as yet unknown.

The sequence came from a man aged 18 to 30 in good health. The sample comprised naive CD8+ T cells sorted from blood.

The CDR3 nucleotides are TGTGCCAGCAGTTATAAGGCTAGCGGGGAACCCTACGAGCAGTACTTC. It codes for CASSYKASGEPYEQYF. V gene TRBV6-6 combines with J gene TRBJ2-7; 9 positions match TRBD2. Trimming removed 3 bases from V and 2 bases from J; junction bases left unmatched: 8. The CDR3 loop spans 16 amino acids. Germline V gene data show CDR1 as MNHNY and CDR2 as SVGAGI (reference sequence).